One and the same sample provided the 27 T cell receptor beta chains below, sequenced in a study of blood T cell repertoires in COVID-19. Assay: immunoSEQ multiplex PCR; the TCRdb copy retains only in-frame clones and omits some. The sample lists some 320,000 clones, 89% seen once, with less than 3.5% in the top ten. Sequencing was done on a sample of PBMCs or T cells enriched from blood (not recorded which). These receptors all stem from a woman aged 45 to 65 who had been exposed to COVID-19.

The rearrangement links TRBV11-2 to TRBJ2-7; weak D call: TRBD2 (6 bases). Germline V gene data show CDR1 as SGHAT and CDR2 as FQNNGV. This CDR3 is built from 15 residues. V was cut by 4 bases and J by 1 base, with 14 bases left in between. Here the CDR3 DNA reads TGTGCCAGCAGCTCCACCGGGACTTTGTCCTACGAGCAGTACTTC. The encoded protein is CASSSTGTLSYEQYF. The variable domain in full, with the rest retrieved from reference TRBV11-2 and TRBJ2-7, is EAGVAQSPRYKIIEKRQSVAFWCNPISGHATLYWYQQILGQGPKLLIQFQNNGVVDDSQLPKDRFSAERLKGVDSTLKIQPAKLEDSAVYLCASSSTGTLSYEQYFGPGTRLTVT.

The rearrangement joins TRBV19 to TRBJ1-6; 7 bases map to TRBD1. After removal of 3 bases from V and 9 bases from J, the junction contained 11 bases not matched to a gene. Germline CDR1 reads LNHDA; CDR2 reads SQIVND (reference sequence). The CDR3 loop spans 16 amino acids. The CDR3 nucleotides read TGTGCCAGTAGTATTGTGGTCGGACAGGAGGTTTCACCCCTCCACTTT. As protein: CASSIVVGQEVSPLHF.

The genes are TRBV15 and TRBJ1-1, with TRBD1 identical over 8 bases. The ends lost 5 bases at V and 7 bases at J; junction bases unmatched: 9. There are 14 residues in the CDR3. From germline, CDR1 is LNHNV and CDR2 YYDKDF (reference sequence). As DNA, the CDR3 is TGTGCCACCAGCCCAACCCAGGGGGCGCGTGAAGCTTTCTTT. It codes for CATSPTQGAREAFF.

The rearrangement uses TRBV5-1 and TRBJ2-1, with D possibly TRBD1 on 5 matching bases. Deletions cut 4 bases from V and 7 bases from J, with 15 bases between. Germline assignment: CDR1 SGHRS and CDR2 YFSETQ. The CDR3 length is 14 residues. Written as DNA, the CDR3 is TGCGCCAGCAGCGTCAGGGTCAACGCGAATGAGCAGTTCTTC. As protein: CASSVRVNANEQFF.

The rearrangement joins TRBV7-8 to TRBJ1-2; D uncertain. There are 14 residues in the CDR3. Trimming removed 5 bases at V and 5 bases at J, with 15 bases between. Germline values: CDR1 SGHVS, CDR2 FQNEAQ. The CDR3 DNA follows: TGTGCCAGCAGCCCGGGGTCTGTCGGGTATGGCTACACCTTC. It encodes CASSPGSVGYGYTF. The full variable domain, its missing parts supplied by reference TRBV7-8 and TRBJ1-2, is GAGVSQSPRYKVAKRGQDVALRCDPISGHVSLFWYQQALGQGPEFLTYFQNEAQLDKSGLPSDRFFAERPEGSVSTLKIQRTQQEDSAVYLCASSPGSVGYGYTFGSGTRLTVV.

In its sample, this clone was seen many times. This chain uses TRBV20-1 with TRBJ1-5; D not certain. The CDR3 sequence is 16 residues long. Trimming removed 3 bases from V and 4 bases from J, with 19 bases in between. Germline-derived CDR1 and CDR2 are DFQATT and SNEGSKA (reference sequence). The CDR3 bases are TGCAGTGCTAGTATTAATCGGGCTTCGGGGAATCAGCCCCAGCATTTT. Protein: CSASINRASGNQPQHF.

V is TRBV12-3 or TRBV12-4 and J is TRBJ2-2; D gene unclear. CDR3 size: 13 residues. V was cut by 2 bases and J by 8 bases, with 9 bases left in between. The CDR3 here is CASSLLVQGELFF. The DNA of the CDR3 is TGTGCCAGCAGTTTACTAGTACAAGGGGAGCTGTTTTTT.

V and J are TRBV28 and TRBJ1-6; D gene ambiguous. Germline values: CDR1 MDHEN, CDR2 SYDVKM. The V end lost 7 bases, the J end lost 4 bases, and 11 bases lay between the germline ends. This CDR3 contains 14 residues. The CDR3 loop reads CASNGEVYNSPLHF. CDR3 nucleotides: TGTGCCAGCAACGGGGAGGTGTATAATTCACCCCTCCACTTT.

The CDR3: CASSDPGQGGGYGYTF. Here the CDR3 DNA reads TGTGCCAGCAGTGACCCCGGACAGGGGGGAGGCTATGGCTACACCTTC. J is TRBJ1-2 and V is TRBV6-1, with TRBD1 matching over 10 bases. Trimming at V came to 3 bases and at J to 4 bases, leaving 8 bases not matched to a gene. The CDR3 has 16 residues. Germline assignment: CDR1 MNHNS and CDR2 SASEGT.

There are a few counts of this clone. The CDR3 nucleotides read TGTGCCAGCAGCTCGAACCACAGGGAGGGTGACGAGCAGTACTTC. This gives the protein CASSSNHREGDEQYF. V gene TRBV11-2 combines with J gene TRBJ2-7; TRBD2 might be the D (7 bases). Per the germline V gene, CDR1 is SGHAT and CDR2 is FQNNGV. The CDR3 covers 15 residues. V dropped 4 bases and J dropped 5 bases, with 18 bases sitting between them.

V usage is TRBV6-5 and J usage is TRBJ2-3, with 9 nucleotides matching TRBD1. This CDR3 region has 14 residues. The V and J ends lost 6 bases and 6 bases, in that order; junction bases with no gene match: 7. Germline CDR1 reads MNHEY; CDR2 reads SVGAGI. The CDR3 reads CASSSTGGGDTQYF. DNA for the CDR3: TGTGCCAGCAGCTCTACAGGGGGCGGGGATACGCAGTATTTT.

This clone was observed a single time. This chain links TRBV30 with TRBJ1-3; D possibly corresponds to TRBD1 (5 bases). The V and J ends lost 6 bases and 2 bases respectively, with 11 bases between them. Germline-derived CDR1 and CDR2 are GTSNPN and SVGIG (reference sequence). There are 13 residues in the CDR3. The chain's CDR3 is CACKVGAGNTIYF. The CDR3 DNA reads TGTGCCTGCAAAGTAGGGGCTGGAAACACCATATATTTT.

This clone occurred a few times. The J gene is TRBJ2-5, the V gene TRBV2, with 10 bases aligning to TRBD2. Losses at the gene ends were 2 bases for V and 6 bases for J; bases not matched to a gene: 15. The germline CDR1 and CDR2 sequences are SNHLY and FYNNEI. The CDR3 runs 18 residues. The CDR3 is CASSEIELAGTPGKTQYF. CDR3 DNA: TGTGCCAGCAGTGAAATCGAACTAGCGGGGACTCCCGGAAAGACCCAGTACTTC.

The chain has TRBV6-5 and TRBJ1-6, with D unclear. This CDR3 contains 14 residues. Looked up from germline, CDR1 is MNHEY and CDR2 is SVGAGI. Trimming left V 6 bases short and J 7 bases short, with 13 bases between. The CDR3 loop is CASSPWALNSPLHF. The CDR3 DNA is TGTGCCAGCAGCCCATGGGCCCTCAATTCACCCCTCCACTTT.

This clone has only one observation. V and J are TRBV2 and TRBJ1-5; 7 bases align to TRBD1. CDR3 size: 14 residues. Germline trimming cut 5 bases from V and 4 bases from J; bases unmatched to any gene: 5. The germline CDR1 and CDR2 sequences are SNHLY and FYNNEI. Here the CDR3 reads CASSPRDSNQPQHF. CDR3 in DNA: TGTGCCAGCAGTCCCCGGGACAGTAATCAGCCCCAGCATTTT.

The chain employs TRBV5-4 and TRBJ1-2, with D possibly matching TRBD1 (6 bases). This CDR3 has 16 residues. V lost 0 bases, J lost 0 bases, and 12 bases lay in between. Germline V gives CDR1 SGHNT, CDR2 YYREEE (reference sequence). The CDR3 coding sequence is TGTGCCAGCAGCTTGGCAGGGGCCCCTGCTAACTATGGCTACACCTTC. It specifies CASSLAGAPANYGYTF. Drawing the rest from reference TRBV5-4 and TRBJ1-2, the complete variable domain is ETGVTQSPTHLIKTRGQQVTLRCSSQSGHNTVSWYQQALGQGPQFIFQYYREEENGRGNFPPRFSGLQFPNYSSELNVNALELDDSALYLCASSLAGAPANYGYTFGSGTRLTVV.

The chain joins TRBV27 to TRBJ1-5; D is ambiguous. V gave up 5 bases and J gave up 1 base, with 12 bases separating them. The germline gives CDR1 MNHEY, CDR2 SMNVEV (reference sequence). This CDR3 comprises 15 residues. The CDR3 bases are TGTGCCAGCAGTCCCGTTGACACCAGCAATCAGCCCCAGCATTTT. This gives the protein CASSPVDTSNQPQHF.

The rearrangement uses TRBV5-1 and TRBJ1-1, with D perhaps matching TRBD1 (6 bases). CDR1 and CDR2 (germline): SGHRS, YFSETQ. The V gene lost 2 bases and the J gene lost 3 bases, with 14 bases spanning the gap. The CDR3 extends over 15 amino acids. The CDR3 loop reads CASSFRGREYTEAFF. The CDR3 DNA is TGCGCCAGCAGCTTCCGGGGGCGGGAGTACACTGAAGCTTTCTTT.

This chain connects TRBV3-1 (or the pseudogene TRBV3-2) to TRBJ2-5, with a tentative D call TRBD1 (6 bases). The germline V gene encodes CDR1 LGHDT and CDR2 YNNKEL (reference sequence). V was shortened by 3 bases and J by 5 bases, with 13 bases between the two germline ends. CDR3 length equals 14 residues. Written as DNA, the CDR3 is TGTGCCAGCAGCCACACAGGGAACGGCGAGACCCAGTACTTC. Translating it yields CASSHTGNGETQYF.

The CDR3 here is CSVRVGGARNSPLHF. CDR3 nucleotides: TGCAGCGTCAGAGTCGGGGGGGCCCGTAATTCACCCCTCCACTTT. The rearrangement uses TRBV29-1 and TRBJ1-6, with D maybe TRBD1 (6 bases). CDR1 and CDR2 (germline): SQVTM, ANQGSEA. V shed 6 bases and J shed 6 bases, with 18 bases lying between them. This CDR3 is built from 15 residues.

The V gene is TRBV3-1 (or the pseudogene TRBV3-2), the J gene TRBJ1-6, with 10 bases that match TRBD1. CDR1 and CDR2 from the germline V gene are LGHDT and YNNKEL (reference sequence). Trimming at V came to 4 bases and at J to 9 bases, leaving 3 bases not matched to a gene. The CDR3 consists of 14 residues. CDR3 amino acids: CASSPRTGGSPLHF. The CDR3 region has the DNA TGTGCCAGCAGCCCCCGGACAGGGGGTTCACCCCTCCACTTT.

This clone was counted many times. V usage is TRBV29-1 and J usage is TRBJ1-1; the D gene is possibly TRBD1 (6 bases). The CDR3 covers 13 residues. The germline V gene has CDR1 SQVTM and CDR2 ANQGSEA. The V end was cut by 3 bases, the J end by 4 bases, with 12 bases between. The CDR3 loop reads CSVDGRGFTEAFF. CDR3 sequence (DNA): TGCAGCGTTGATGGCAGGGGATTCACTGAAGCTTTCTTT.

V and J are TRBV5-1 and TRBJ2-7, with 9 bases matching TRBD2. Unmatched junction bases numbered 7, after V lost 1 base and J lost 2 bases. The CDR3 has 16 residues. Germline V gene data show CDR1 as SGHRS and CDR2 as YFSETQ. CDR3 bases: TGCGCCAGCAGCTTGTTTCCCCTAGCGGGGACCTACGAGCAGTACTTC. Translated, it gives CASSLFPLAGTYEQYF.

This chain links TRBV5-5 with TRBJ2-5; 13 positions agree with TRBD2. The CDR3 has 17 amino acids. Germline trimming cut 4 bases from V and 5 bases from J; bases unmatched to any gene: 11. CDR1 and CDR2 from the germline V gene are SGHKS and YYEKEE (reference sequence). The CDR3 region has the DNA TGTGCCAGCAGCCGCCGACTAGCGGGGGGTCCGTTGGAGACCCAGTACTTC. This codes for CASSRRLAGGPLETQYF.

V usage is TRBV6-5 and J usage is TRBJ2-7; D not resolved. The germline V gene encodes CDR1 MNHEY and CDR2 SVGAGI. V was pared by 0 bases and J by 0 bases, with 6 bases between. The CDR3 runs 14 residues. The CDR3 bases are TGTGCCAGCAGTTACTCACGGAGCTCCTACGAGCAGTACTTC. Its protein is CASSYSRSSYEQYF.

The J gene is TRBJ1-2, the V gene TRBV7-2; perhaps TRBD1 as D (6 bases). This CDR3 has 15 residues. V lost 3 bases and J lost 4, with 15 bases in between. Germline CDR1 and CDR2: SGHTA and FQGNSA. The CDR3: CASSFRARGSYGYTF. As DNA, the CDR3 is TGTGCCAGCAGCTTCCGGGCTAGGGGGTCCTATGGCTACACCTTC. Supplemented by reference TRBV7-2 and TRBJ1-2, the full variable domain reads GAGVSQSPSNKVTEKGKDVELRCDPISGHTALYWYRQSLGQGLEFLIYFQGNSAPDKSGLPSDRFSAERTGGSVSTLTIQRTQQEDSAVYLCASSFRARGSYGYTFGSGTRLTVV.

The V call is TRBV2, the J call TRBJ1-4; 7 bases match TRBD1. With V trimmed by 6 bases and J by 3 bases, 7 bases remained unmatched. CDR3 size: 15 residues. Germline lookup yields CDR1 SNHLY and CDR2 FYNNEI. The CDR3 nucleotides are TGTGCCAGCAGCGAGCAGGGACAGCCTAATGAAAAACTGTTTTTT. This translates into CASSEQGQPNEKLFF.